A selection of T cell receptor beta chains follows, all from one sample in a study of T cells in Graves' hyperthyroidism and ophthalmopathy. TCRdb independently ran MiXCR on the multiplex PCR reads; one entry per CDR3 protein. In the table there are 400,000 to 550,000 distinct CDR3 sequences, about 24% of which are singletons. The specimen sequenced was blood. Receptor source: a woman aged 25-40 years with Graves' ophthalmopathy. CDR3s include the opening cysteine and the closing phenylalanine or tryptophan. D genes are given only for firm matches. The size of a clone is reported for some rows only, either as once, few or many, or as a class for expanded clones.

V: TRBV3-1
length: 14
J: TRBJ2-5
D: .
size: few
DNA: TGTGCCAGCAGCCCTGGTGGCGACCAAGAGACCCAGTACTTC
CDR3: CASSPGGDQETQYF

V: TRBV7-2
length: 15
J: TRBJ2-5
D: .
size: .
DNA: TGTGCCAGCAGCTCCCGTGGGGGGCCTGGGGAGACCCAGTACTTC
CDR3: CASSSRGGPGETQYF

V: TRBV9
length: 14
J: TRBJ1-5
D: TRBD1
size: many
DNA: TGTGCCAGCAGTCCCGGACAGGGGAGTCAGCCCCAGCATTTT
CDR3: CASSPGQGSQPQHF

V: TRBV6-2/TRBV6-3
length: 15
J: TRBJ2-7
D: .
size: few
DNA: TGTGCCAGCAGTTACTCCGGAGGGTCGGCCTACGAGCAGTACTTC
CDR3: CASSYSGGSAYEQYF

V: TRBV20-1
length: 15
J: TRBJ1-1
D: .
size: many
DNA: TGCAGTGCCGTAGAAAGGGATTTCGTAGACACTGAAGCTTTCTTT
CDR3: CSAVERDFVDTEAFF

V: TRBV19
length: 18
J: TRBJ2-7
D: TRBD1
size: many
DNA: TGTGCCAGTAGTATACTGACCGGACCGGGACAGGGGCCCTACGAGCAGTACTTC
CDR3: CASSILTGPGQGPYEQYF

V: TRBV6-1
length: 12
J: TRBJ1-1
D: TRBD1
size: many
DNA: TGTGCCAGCGGAAGGGGGCGAACTGAAGCTTTCTTT
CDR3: CASGRGRTEAFF

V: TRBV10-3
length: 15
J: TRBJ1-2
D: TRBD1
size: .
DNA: TGTGCCACAAGACAGGGATCCCAAGAAGGCTATGGCTACACCTTC
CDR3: CATRQGSQEGYGYTF

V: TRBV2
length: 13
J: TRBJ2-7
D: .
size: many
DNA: TGTGCCAGCTGGGACAATTTTAAGGACGAGCAGTACTTC
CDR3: CASWDNFKDEQYF

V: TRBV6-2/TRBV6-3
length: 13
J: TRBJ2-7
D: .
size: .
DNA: TGTGCCAGCAGTTACGGGACCCCCTACGAGCAGTACTTC
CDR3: CASSYGTPYEQYF

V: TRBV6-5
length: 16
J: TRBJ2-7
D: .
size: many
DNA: TGTGCCAGCAGTTACTCCTCGGACTCCGGAAAATACGAGCAGTACTTC
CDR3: CASSYSSDSGKYEQYF

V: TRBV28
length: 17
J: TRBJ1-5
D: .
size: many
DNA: TGTGCCAGCAGTTACGGGGAGCAACAGGCTAACAATCAGCCCCAGCATTTT
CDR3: CASSYGEQQANNQPQHF

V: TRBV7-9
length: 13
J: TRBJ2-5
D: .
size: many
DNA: TGTGCCAGCAGCTTAGTAGGGGCAGAGACCCAGTACTTC
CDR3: CASSLVGAETQYF

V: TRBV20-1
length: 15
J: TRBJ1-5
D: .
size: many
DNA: TGCAGTGCTAGAGATCGCGGCAGCTACAATCAGCCCCAGCATTTT
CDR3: CSARDRGSYNQPQHF

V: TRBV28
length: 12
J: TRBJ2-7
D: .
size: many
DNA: TGTGCCAGCAGTGCTCAAGCCTACGAGCAGTACTTC
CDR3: CASSAQAYEQYF

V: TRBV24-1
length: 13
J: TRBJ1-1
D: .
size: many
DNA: TGTGCCACCAGTGATCAGTCGAGTGAAGAAGCTTTCTTT
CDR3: CATSDQSSEEAFF

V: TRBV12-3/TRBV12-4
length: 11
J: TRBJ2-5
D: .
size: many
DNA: TGTGCCAGCAGTTTAGTACGGGACCAGTACTTC
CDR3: CASSLVRDQYF

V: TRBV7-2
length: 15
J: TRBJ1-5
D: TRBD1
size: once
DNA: TGTGCCAGCAGCTGGACAGGGGGTCCCAATCAGCCCCAGCATTTT
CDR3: CASSWTGGPNQPQHF

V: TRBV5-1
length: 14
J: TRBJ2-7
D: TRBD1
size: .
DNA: TGCGCCAGCAGCATGGACAGGGCCCCTGACGAGCAGTACTTC
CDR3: CASSMDRAPDEQYF

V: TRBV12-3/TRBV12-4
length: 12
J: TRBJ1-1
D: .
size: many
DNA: TGTGCCAGCAGCTTATCAAACACTGAAGCTTTCTTT
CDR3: CASSLSNTEAFF

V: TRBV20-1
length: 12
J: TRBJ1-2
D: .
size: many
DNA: TGCAGTGCTAGAGAACAGTTCTATGGCTACACCTTC
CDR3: CSAREQFYGYTF

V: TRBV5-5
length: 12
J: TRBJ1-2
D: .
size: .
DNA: TGTGCCAGCAGCTCGTGGGGTGGCGGCTACACCTTC
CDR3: CASSSWGGGYTF

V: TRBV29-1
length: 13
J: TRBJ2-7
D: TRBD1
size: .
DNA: TGCAGCGGCTGGGACAGCCCGACGGACGAGCAGTACTTC
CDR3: CSGWDSPTDEQYF

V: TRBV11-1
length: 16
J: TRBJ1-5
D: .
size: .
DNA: TGTGCCAGTAGTAACTTACAGGGTTGGAGCAATCAGCCCCAGCATTTT
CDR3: CASSNLQGWSNQPQHF

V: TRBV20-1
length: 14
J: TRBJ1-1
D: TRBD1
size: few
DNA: TGCAGTGCTAGAGATCTGGGACAGATCACTGAAGCTTTCTTT
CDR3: CSARDLGQITEAFF

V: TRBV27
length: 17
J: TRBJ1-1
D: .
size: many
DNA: TGTGCCAGCAGTACCAGGACAGAAAGGACGATGAACACTGAAGCTTTCTTT
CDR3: CASSTRTERTMNTEAFF

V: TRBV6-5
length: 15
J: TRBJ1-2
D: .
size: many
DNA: TGTGCCAGCAGTATGAACGCAGGGGCGCGTAATGGCTACACCTTC
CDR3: CASSMNAGARNGYTF

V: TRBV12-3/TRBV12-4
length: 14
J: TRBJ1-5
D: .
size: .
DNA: TGTGCCAGCAGTCCAGACGGTAGCTATCAGCCGCAGCATTTT
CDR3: CASSPDGSYQPQHF

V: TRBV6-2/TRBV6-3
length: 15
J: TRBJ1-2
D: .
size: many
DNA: TGTGCCAGCCGGGAGGGCGGCCTTTATGTCTATGGCTACACCTTC
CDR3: CASREGGLYVYGYTF

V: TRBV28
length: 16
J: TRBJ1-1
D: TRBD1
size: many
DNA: TGTGCCAGCAGTTTTGCCCAATCAAGGGGGCCTTGGGAAGCTTTCTTT
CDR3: CASSFAQSRGPWEAFF

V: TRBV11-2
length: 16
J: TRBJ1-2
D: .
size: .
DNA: TGTGCCAGCAGCTTAGATTCCCGGGGGCTCGGCTATGGCTACACCTTC
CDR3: CASSLDSRGLGYGYTF

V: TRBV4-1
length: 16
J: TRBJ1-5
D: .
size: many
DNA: TGCGCCAGCAGCCAATCGGCGGGGTTGGGGGATCAGCCCCAGCATTTT
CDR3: CASSQSAGLGDQPQHF

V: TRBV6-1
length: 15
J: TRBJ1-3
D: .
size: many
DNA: TGTGCCAGCAGACGAACAGGGCTCGGCGGAAACACCATATATTTT
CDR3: CASRRTGLGGNTIYF

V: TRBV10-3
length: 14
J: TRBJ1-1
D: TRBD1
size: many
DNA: TGTGCCATCAGTGTCTCAGACAGGGGGTCTGAAGCTTTCTTT
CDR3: CAISVSDRGSEAFF

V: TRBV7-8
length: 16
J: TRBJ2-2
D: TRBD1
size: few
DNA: TGTGCCAGCAGATCTCCGGGACAGGGGGCCCCCGGGGAGCTGTTTTTT
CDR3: CASRSPGQGAPGELFF

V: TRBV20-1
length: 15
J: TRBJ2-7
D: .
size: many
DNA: TGCAGTGCCCATGCGATACTCCTCACCCGCTACGAGCAGTACTTC
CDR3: CSAHAILLTRYEQYF

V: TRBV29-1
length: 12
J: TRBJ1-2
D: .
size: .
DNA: TGCAGCGTTCCCCAGACTGACAGAGGCTACACCTTC
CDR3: CSVPQTDRGYTF

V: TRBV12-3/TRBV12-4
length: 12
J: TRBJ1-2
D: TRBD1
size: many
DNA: TGTGCCAGCAGCCCCGACAGGGTTGGCTACACCTTC
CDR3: CASSPDRVGYTF

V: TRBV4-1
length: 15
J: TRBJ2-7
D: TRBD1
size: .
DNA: TGCGCCAGCCGCGAACGAACCGGGACAGCCTACGAGCAGTACTTC
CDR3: CASRERTGTAYEQYF

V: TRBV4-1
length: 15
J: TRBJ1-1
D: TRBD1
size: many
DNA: TGCGCCAGCAGCCACCCGGACAGGGGTTCCCCTGAAGCTTTCTTT
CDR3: CASSHPDRGSPEAFF

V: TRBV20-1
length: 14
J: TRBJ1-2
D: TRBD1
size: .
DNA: TGCAGTGCCGAACCTACAGGGGTGGTTTATGGCTACACCTTC
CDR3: CSAEPTGVVYGYTF

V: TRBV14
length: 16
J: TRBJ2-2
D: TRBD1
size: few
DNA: TGTGCCAGCAGCCTCGTACGGACAGGGATCACCGGGGAGCTGTTTTTT
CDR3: CASSLVRTGITGELFF

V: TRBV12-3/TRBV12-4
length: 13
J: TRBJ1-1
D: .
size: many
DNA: TGTGCCAGCCAGGGATCTCGAGCCACTGAAGCTTTCTTT
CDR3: CASQGSRATEAFF

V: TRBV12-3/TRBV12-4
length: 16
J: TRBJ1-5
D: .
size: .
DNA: TGTGCCAGCAGTTTGCGGGGAGGGATCGGCAATCAGCCCCAGCATTTT
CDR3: CASSLRGGIGNQPQHF

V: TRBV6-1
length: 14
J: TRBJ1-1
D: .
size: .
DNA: TGTGCCAGCAGTGCGACAGACCGGAACACTGAAGCTTTCTTT
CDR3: CASSATDRNTEAFF

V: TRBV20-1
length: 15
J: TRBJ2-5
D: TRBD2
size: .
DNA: TGCAGTGCTGGAACTCCACTAGCGGGAGCAGAGACCCAGTACTTC
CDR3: CSAGTPLAGAETQYF

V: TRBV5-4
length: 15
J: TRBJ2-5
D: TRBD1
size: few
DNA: TGTGCCAGCAGACCGGACGGGACAGGACAAGAGACCCAGTACTTC
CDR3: CASRPDGTGQETQYF

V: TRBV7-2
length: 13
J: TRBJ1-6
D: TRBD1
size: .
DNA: TGTGCCAGCAGCGTGACAGGGTTTTCACCCCTCCACTTT
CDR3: CASSVTGFSPLHF

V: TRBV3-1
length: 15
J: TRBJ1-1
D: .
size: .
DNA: TGTGCCAGCAGCCAAGATGTCGTTAGGGACACTGAAGCTTTCTTT
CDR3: CASSQDVVRDTEAFF

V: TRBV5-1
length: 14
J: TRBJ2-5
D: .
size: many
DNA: TGCGCCAGCAGCTATGACAGTGGAGGGGAGACCCAGTACTTC
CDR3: CASSYDSGGETQYF

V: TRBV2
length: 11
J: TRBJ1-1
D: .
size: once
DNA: TGTGCCAGCATGCCGGAGAGAGGTGCTTTCTTT
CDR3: CASMPERGAFF

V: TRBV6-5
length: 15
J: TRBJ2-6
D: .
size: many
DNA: TGTGCCAGCAGTTCCGGATACTCTGGGGCCAACGTCCTGACTTTC
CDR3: CASSSGYSGANVLTF

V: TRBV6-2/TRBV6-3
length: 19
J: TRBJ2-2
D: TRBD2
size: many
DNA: TGTGCCAGCAGTTACTCGATAATAAGGACTAGTTCCTTCAACGGGGAGCTGTTTTTT
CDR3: CASSYSIIRTSSFNGELFF

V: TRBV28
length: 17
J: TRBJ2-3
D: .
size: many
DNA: TGTGCCAGCAGTTTAGAACTTACCGGGACTTCCACAGATACGCAGTATTTT
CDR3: CASSLELTGTSTDTQYF

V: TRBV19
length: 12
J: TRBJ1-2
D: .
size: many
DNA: TGTGCCAGTAGCGACGACAGGCCCGTCTACACCTTC
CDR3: CASSDDRPVYTF

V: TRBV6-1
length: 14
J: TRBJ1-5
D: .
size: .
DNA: TGTGCCAGCATCGGTCAACATAGCAATCAGCCCCAGCATTTT
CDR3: CASIGQHSNQPQHF

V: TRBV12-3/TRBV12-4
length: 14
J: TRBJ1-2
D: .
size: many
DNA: TGTGCCAGCAGTTTAGTTCTGGGGGCGGATGGCTACACCTTC
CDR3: CASSLVLGADGYTF

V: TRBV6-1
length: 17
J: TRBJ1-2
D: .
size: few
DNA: TGTGCCAGCTCAAATCAGGGTGGGGGCCGCCCCAACTATGGCTACACCTTC
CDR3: CASSNQGGGRPNYGYTF

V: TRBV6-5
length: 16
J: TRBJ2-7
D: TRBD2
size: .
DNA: TGTGCCAGCAGTTATGGGACTAGCGGGGGCGCCTACGAGCAGTACTTC
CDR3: CASSYGTSGGAYEQYF